Below are 32 T cell receptor beta chains sequenced from a single sample in a study of cytomegalovirus exposure and HLA in healthy donors. The study ran its PCR with 60 Vbeta and 13 Jbeta primers. Sequencing used immunoSEQ multiplex PCR; TCRdb keeps in-frame clones, though not all of them. The table includes 110,000 to 150,000 clones, around 80% detected once. Source material: PBMCs. These receptors all come from a man aged 40-55 years in good health and CMV-seropositive.

The chain's CDR3 is CASSLGGLRYGYTF. The CDR3 DNA is TGTGCCAGCAGCTTAGGCGGGCTGAGGTATGGCTACACCTTC. The rearrangement links TRBV11-2 to TRBJ1-2, with unresolved D. Between the trimmed V and J ends, which lost 1 base and 5 bases, there was a span of 11 bases. This CDR3 has 14 amino acids. CDR1 is SGHAT, CDR2 FQNNGV, per germline.

This clone appeared a few times. The chain combines TRBV5-6 with TRBJ1-1; no definite D call. V shed 3 bases and J shed 12 bases, with 15 bases lying between them. The CDR3 sequence is 12 residues long. Germline-derived CDR1 and CDR2 are SGHDT and YYEEEE. CDR3 nucleotides: TGTGCCAGCAGCTCTGGCTGGAGCCGGCCTTTCTTT. Translating gives CASSSGWSRPFF. The full variable domain, its missing parts supplied by reference TRBV5-6 and TRBJ1-1, is DAGVTQSPTHLIKTRGQQVTLRCSPKSGHDTVSWYQQALGQGPQFIFQYYEEEERQRGNFPDRFSGHQFPNYSSELNVNALLLGDSALYLCASSSGWSRPFFGQGTRLTVV.

The chain has TRBV14 and TRBJ1-3; D is unresolved. CDR1 SGHDN and CDR2 FVKESK come from the germline V gene. The CDR3 has 13 amino acids. Trimming removed 3 bases from V and 4 bases from J, with 7 bases in between. CDR3 loop: CASSQGFGNTIYF. CDR3 nucleotides: TGTGCCAGCAGCCAGGGCTTCGGAAACACCATATATTTT.

The rearrangement uses TRBV5-4 and TRBJ1-4; 7 bases line up with TRBD1. Losses at the gene ends were 4 bases for V and 8 bases for J; bases not matched to a gene: 11. From germline, CDR1 is SGHNT and CDR2 YYREEE (reference sequence). The CDR3 covers 15 residues. The CDR3 region is CASSPQEGAGEKLFF. DNA for the CDR3: TGTGCCAGCAGCCCACAGGAGGGGGCAGGAGAAAAACTGTTTTTT.

This clone was recorded a few times. The gene calls are TRBV4-3 and TRBJ2-7; possible D gene TRBD1, 5 bases. Germline V lookup: CDR1 LGHNA, CDR2 YSLEER. V was pared by 0 bases and J by 2 bases, with 23 bases between. The CDR3 sequence is 19 residues long. In DNA, the CDR3 is TGCGCCAGCAGCCAAGATTTACAAGGGGCACGGCTGGGAACCTACGAGCAGTACTTC. It encodes CASSQDLQGARLGTYEQYF.

V and J are TRBV5-4 and TRBJ1-2; D unresolved. The germline CDR1 and CDR2 sequences are SGHNT and YYREEE (reference sequence). CDR3 length: 15 amino acids. Between the trimmed V and J ends, which lost 4 bases and 6 bases, there was a span of 19 bases. This chain's CDR3 is CASSPRTGNPHGYTF. The DNA of the CDR3 is TGTGCCAGCAGCCCCAGGACGGGAAACCCTCATGGCTACACCTTC.

This sequence joins TRBV5-1 and TRBJ2-3, with 16 bases that match TRBD2. V shed 4 bases and J 8 bases; nucleotides not matched to a gene: 7. CDR3 length: 16 amino acids. Germline assignment: CDR1 SGHRS and CDR2 YFSETQ. The CDR3 coding sequence is TGCGCCAGCAGCCTAACCGGGACTAGCGGGAGGGGTACGCAGTATTTT. This codes for CASSLTGTSGRGTQYF.

This chain joins TRBV30 and TRBJ1-5, with 10 bases that match TRBD1. Germline V CDR1 and CDR2: GTSNPN, SVGIG (reference sequence). CDR3 size: 17 residues. Germline trimming cut 0 bases from V and 3 bases from J; bases unmatched to any gene: 8. The CDR3 sequence: CAWSVTGQGVANQPQHF. CDR3 in DNA: TGTGCCTGGAGTGTAACCGGACAGGGGGTTGCCAATCAGCCCCAGCATTTT.

The chain has TRBV10-3 and TRBJ1-1; D remains unclear. The CDR3 is 14 amino acids. Trimming stripped 3 bases from V and 0 bases from J, with 8 bases between. The V gene's germline CDR1 is ENHRY and CDR2 SYGVKD. DNA of the CDR3: TGTGCCATCAGTGAAGACGGAGTGAACACTGAAGCTTTCTTT. Its protein product is CAISEDGVNTEAFF.

V and J are TRBV28 and TRBJ1-2; 7 bases map to TRBD1. The germline CDR1 and CDR2 sequences are MDHEN and SYDVKM. Trimming at V came to 3 bases and at J to 6 bases, leaving 10 bases not matched to a gene. The CDR3 is 15 residues long. This CDR3 reads CASSFSTGLEDGYTF. The CDR3 DNA reads as TGTGCCAGCAGTTTCTCGACAGGGTTAGAGGATGGCTACACCTTC.

V and J are TRBV18 and TRBJ2-3; TRBD2 aligns across 8 bases. J lost 0 bases, V lost 6 bases, and 8 bases had no gene match. Germline V lookup: CDR1 KGHSH, CDR2 LQKENI. The CDR3 is 16 residues long. The CDR3 coding sequence is TGTGCCAGCTCCCTCCATATAGCGGGGAGCACAGATACGCAGTATTTT. It translates to CASSLHIAGSTDTQYF.

V and J are TRBV6-5 and TRBJ2-2, with no clear D. The J call may be incorrect, as the DNA end agrees better with TRBJ1-3. This CDR3 spans 16 amino acids. Germline CDR1 reads MNHEY; CDR2 reads SVGAGI. In nucleotides, the CDR3 is TGTGCCAGCAGTTACGGGTCAGAGGTTTCTGGAAACACCATATATTTT. Its translation: CASSYGSEVSGNTIYF.

The genes are TRBV7-9 and TRBJ2-1, with TRBD2 matching 7 bases. The CDR3 extends over 15 amino acids. The V segment lost 5 bases and the J segment 4 bases; nucleotides outside the gene matches: 8. The germline V gene encodes CDR1 SEHNR and CDR2 FQNEAQ (reference sequence). This chain's CDR3 is CASSPPSGPYNEQFF. The DNA of the CDR3 is TGTGCCAGCAGCCCCCCTAGCGGACCTTACAATGAGCAGTTCTTC.

This clone turned up a few times. The CDR3 region is CASSLGGEAFF. CDR3 DNA: TGTGCCAGCAGCTTAGGAGGGGAAGCTTTCTTT. The chain has TRBV7-9 and TRBJ1-1; the D is unclear. The CDR3 has 11 amino acids. With 1 base removed from V and 8 bases from J, the gap between germline ends came to 5 bases. Germline V lookup: CDR1 SEHNR, CDR2 FQNEAQ (reference sequence).

This clone was seen more than once but under ten times. V is TRBV7-2 and J is TRBJ2-7, with TRBD2 matching 15 bases. The CDR3 extends over 17 amino acids. From germline, CDR1 is SGHTA and CDR2 FQGNSA. V was pared by 3 bases and J by 3 bases, with 6 bases of the junction left unmatched. The CDR3 sequence is CASSLGLAGGPLYEQYF. For the CDR3, the DNA is TGTGCCAGCAGCTTGGGACTAGCGGGAGGCCCCCTCTACGAGCAGTACTTC. The full variable domain, rest sourced from reference TRBV7-2 and TRBJ2-7, is GAGVSQSPSNKVTEKGKDVELRCDPISGHTALYWYRQSLGQGLEFLIYFQGNSAPDKSGLPSDRFSAERTGGSVSTLTIQRTQQEDSAVYLCASSLGLAGGPLYEQYFGPGTRLTVT.

The J gene is TRBJ2-6, the V gene TRBV4-3; D remains unclear. V lost 0 bases and J 2 bases, leaving 8 bases between the germline ends. There are 16 residues in the CDR3. Per the germline V gene, CDR1 is LGHNA and CDR2 is YSLEER. This CDR3 reads CASSQEVGPGANVLTF. The CDR3 DNA is TGCGCCAGCAGCCAAGAGGTTGGGCCTGGGGCCAACGTCCTGACTTTC.

In its sample, this clone was seen once. The CDR3: CASSSPTGRIQETQYF. CDR3 in DNA: TGTGCCAGCAGTTCCCCGACAGGACGAATACAAGAGACCCAGTACTTC. The J gene is TRBJ2-5, the V gene TRBV28; D possibly corresponds to TRBD1 (6 bases). This CDR3 has 16 residues. The V and J ends lost 4 bases and 2 bases respectively, with 17 bases between them. The germline V gene encodes CDR1 MDHEN and CDR2 SYDVKM. Variable domain in full (rest from reference TRBV28 and TRBJ2-5): DVKVTQSSRYLVKRTGEKVFLECVQDMDHENMFWYRQDPGLGLRLIYFSYDVKMKEKGDIPEGYSVSREKKERFSLILESASTNQTSMYLCASSSPTGRIQETQYFGPGTRLLVL.

The chain employs TRBV5-4 and TRBJ1-1, with 9 bases that match TRBD1. Per germline, CDR1 SGHNT and CDR2 YYREEE (reference sequence). The ends lost 4 bases at V and 12 bases at J; junction bases unmatched: 10. This CDR3 has 13 amino acids. CDR3 sequence reads: CASSHGRDRVTFF. The CDR3 nucleotides are TGTGCCAGCAGCCATGGGAGGGACAGGGTTACTTTCTTT.

V gene TRBV28 combines with J gene TRBJ2-7; the match to TRBD1 covers 9 bases. Germline values: CDR1 MDHEN, CDR2 SYDVKM. V lost 8 bases and J lost 4; bases outside the gene matches: 9. The CDR3 is 14 amino acids. DNA for the CDR3: TGTGCCAGCGTGTCGGGACAGGGAAAGTACGAGCAGTACTTC. Its translation: CASVSGQGKYEQYF.

The rearrangement uses TRBV7-2 and TRBJ2-3; D is possibly TRBD2 (7 bases). Trimming shortened V by 3 bases and J by 3 bases, and 25 bases separated the two germline ends. This CDR3 contains 19 residues. CDR1 and CDR2 from the germline V gene are SGHTA and FQGNSA. In nucleotides, the CDR3 is TGTGCCAGCAGCTTCTGGGGGGGGGCAATAAGGGGTAAAACAGATACGCAGTATTTT. Translating gives CASSFWGGAIRGKTDTQYF.

The chain carries TRBV18 and TRBJ1-2; D gene uncertain. The CDR3 extends over 15 amino acids. CDR1 is KGHSH, CDR2 LQKENI, per germline. V lost 5 bases to trimming and J lost 3 bases, with 16 bases between them. Written as DNA, the CDR3 is TGTGCCAGCTCATCTAAAGGAGGGTTGGACTATGGCTACACCTTC. It codes for CASSSKGGLDYGYTF.

This clone is a singleton in its sample. V usage is TRBV18 and J usage is TRBJ2-7; D gene unclear. The germline V and J ends were trimmed by 0 bases and 0 bases, with 6 bases remaining between them. The CDR3 is made up of 14 amino acids. Looked up from germline, CDR1 is KGHSH and CDR2 is LQKENI. In DNA form, the CDR3 reads TGTGCCAGCTCACCACCCCTTAGCTCCTACGAGCAGTACTTC. Translation: CASSPPLSSYEQYF.

The V and J genes are TRBV5-6 and TRBJ2-3; D might be TRBD2 (5 bases). V was trimmed by 3 bases and J by 4 bases, leaving 18 bases between them. This CDR3 has 16 amino acids. Germline-derived CDR1 and CDR2 are SGHDT and YYEEEE. The CDR3 spells CASSSVGVQFADTQYF. CDR3 DNA sequence: TGTGCCAGCAGCTCGGTCGGGGTGCAGTTTGCAGATACGCAGTATTTT.

This clone has only a few counts. V usage is TRBV19 and J usage is TRBJ1-6, with 11 bases lining up with TRBD1. Germline CDR1 is LNHDA and CDR2 is SQIVND (reference sequence). The length of the CDR3 is 17 residues. The V gene end was trimmed by 5 bases and the J gene end by 14 bases; junction bases not matched to a gene: 17. Here the CDR3 DNA reads TGTGCCAGTAGTTCCCTCCCTACTGGGACAGGGGGTTGGGCCCTCCACTTT. It codes for CASSSLPTGTGGWALHF.

This clone was seen a few times. This sequence joins TRBV6-5 and TRBJ2-3, with D hard to call. CDR3 size: 13 residues. The V end lost 6 bases, the J end lost 6 bases, and 13 bases lay between the germline ends. Germline V lookup: CDR1 MNHEY, CDR2 SVGAGI. The CDR3 spells CASRSYSTDTQYF. The CDR3 nucleotides are TGTGCCAGCAGATCATACAGTACCGATACGCAGTATTTT.

The chain carries TRBV19 and TRBJ2-3, with D possibly TRBD2 on 6 matching bases. The V and J ends lost 8 bases and 7 bases respectively, with 16 bases between them. This CDR3 region has 13 residues. CDR1 and CDR2 (germline): LNHDA, SQIVND (reference sequence). The CDR3 reads CASAVAAVNTQYF. DNA for the CDR3: TGTGCCAGTGCGGTAGCGGCAGTGAATACGCAGTATTTT.

A few counts support this clone. The chain recombines TRBV5-1 with TRBJ1-4, with D possibly matching TRBD1 (5 bases). Trimming stripped 0 bases from V and 1 base from J, with 7 bases between. The CDR3 is 15 residues long. Germline CDR1 is SGHRS and CDR2 is YFSETQ. In DNA, the CDR3 is TGCGCCAGCAGCTTGGAAGGGGTAACTAATGAAAAACTGTTTTTT. It specifies CASSLEGVTNEKLFF. The full variable domain, completed using reference TRBV5-1 and TRBJ1-4, is KAGVTQTPRYLIKTRGQQVTLSCSPISGHRSVSWYQQTPGQGLQFLFEYFSETQRNKGNFPGRFSGRQFSNSRSEMNVSTLELGDSALYLCASSLEGVTNEKLFFGSGTQLSVL.

Remarks on this clone: The germline gene is not matched at one end of the junction; a read error may be the cause. This chain connects TRBV7-7 to TRBJ2-2; TRBD2 agrees at 10 bases. Per the germline V gene, CDR1 is SSHAT and CDR2 is FNYEAQ (reference sequence). This CDR3 is built from 18 residues. In nucleotides, the CDR3 is TGTGCTAGCAGTCGGGCCCGCGGGCTAGCGGGAGACACCGGGGAGCTGTTTTTT. Its translation is CASSRARGLAGDTGELFF.

This chain connects TRBV7-9 to TRBJ2-2; D perhaps matches TRBD1 (5 bases). The V gene lost 6 bases and the J gene lost 6 bases, with 11 bases spanning the gap. Germline V lookup: CDR1 SEHNR, CDR2 FQNEAQ (reference sequence). CDR3 length equals 13 residues. Written as DNA, the CDR3 is TGTGCCAGCAGGGGGCTTTACGCCGGGGAGCTGTTTTTT. Amino acid sequence: CASRGLYAGELFF.

In the case of this clone: Other DNA variants within this sample encode the same CDR3. The chain joins TRBV18 to TRBJ2-3; 11 bases line up with TRBD2. CDR1 is KGHSH, CDR2 LQKENI, per germline. This CDR3 spans 17 amino acids. The ends lost 9 bases at V and 6 bases at J; junction bases unmatched: 17. The CDR3 loop is CASSDPILAGVGDTQYF. CDR3 in DNA: TGTGCCAGTTCAGACCCGATACTAGCGGGAGTCGGTGATACGCAGTATTTT.

V gene TRBV4-2 combines with J gene TRBJ1-2; no clear D. Germline CDR1 is LGHNA and CDR2 is YNFKEQ. V was trimmed by 6 bases and J by 4 bases, leaving 15 bases between them. This CDR3 region has 14 residues. The CDR3 coding sequence is TGTGCCAGCAGACCTGCGCCAGGAGGCTATGGCTACACCTTC. The encoded protein is CASRPAPGGYGYTF.

J is TRBJ2-1 and V is TRBV5-6; possibly TRBD2 for D (6 bases). The V end was cut by 3 bases, the J end by 0 bases, with 16 bases between. The germline CDR1 and CDR2 sequences are SGHDT and YYEEEE. The CDR3 runs 17 residues. The CDR3 DNA reads as TGTGCCAGCAGCTCAAGGAAGCAGGGACTCTCCTACAATGAGCAGTTCTTC. Its translation is CASSSRKQGLSYNEQFF.